Here is one T cell receptor (beta chain) with its context. This table comes from immunoSEQ multiplex PCR, and its TCRdb copy is limited to in-frame clones, with some not included. There are 35,000 to 50,000 clones in the sample; approximately 70% occur only once, and 6.2% lies in the top ten. This entry comes from a study of blood T cell repertoires in COVID-19. The sample was peripheral blood. The receptor was derived from a man older than 75 with acute or convalescent COVID-19.

Here the CDR3 reads CASLWTASEKLFF. In nucleotides, the CDR3 is TGTGCCAGCTTGTGGACAGCCTCGGAAAAACTGTTTTTT. The V gene is TRBV11-1, the J gene TRBJ1-4; D is perhaps TRBD1 (6 bases). Germline V gene data show CDR1 as SGHAT and CDR2 as FQDESV (reference sequence). Trimming shortened V by 8 bases and J by 8 bases, and 15 bases separated the two germline ends. The CDR3 covers 13 residues.